These 22 T cell receptor beta chains were sequenced from one sample in a study of T cell repertoires in cytomegalovirus infection. TCRdb passed the reads through MiXCR, listing each CDR3 protein once. In the table there are 150,000 to 180,000 distinct CDR3 sequences, 20% to 30% of which are singletons. Source material: PBMCs. The receptors originated from a human donor in good health (CMV status not recorded). Some clones in this sample may be carry-over from other donors' samples.

This clonotype was observed many times. The chain uses TRBV7-2 and TRBJ2-2, with D uncertain. The V end lost 5 bases, the J end lost 2 bases, and 9 bases lay between the germline ends. From germline, CDR1 is SGHTA and CDR2 FQGNSA. CDR3 length: 14 amino acids. This CDR3 is CASSPRINTGELFF. The CDR3 DNA is TGTGCCAGCAGCCCGCGGATAAACACCGGGGAGCTGTTTTTT.

In this sample, this clonotype turned up many times. The genes are TRBV7-2 and TRBJ2-1; 8 bases are a match to TRBD2. CDR1 is SGHTA, CDR2 FQGNSA, per germline. V lost 4 bases, J lost 4 bases, and 6 bases stayed unmatched. This CDR3 region has 15 residues. The CDR3 DNA sequence: TGTGCCAGCAGCTCCGGGACTAGTTCTTACAATGAGCAGTTCTTC. Encoded protein: CASSSGTSSYNEQFF.

The sample holds a few counts of this clonotype. The chain has TRBV24-1 and TRBJ2-1, with 9 bases aligning to TRBD1. Germline V lookup: CDR1 KGHDR, CDR2 SFDVKD. The V and J ends lost 5 bases and 9 bases, in that order; junction bases with no gene match: 7. This CDR3 comprises 14 residues. The CDR3 protein is CATSGTGGQVEQFF. DNA of the CDR3: TGTGCCACCAGTGGAACAGGGGGCCAGGTTGAGCAGTTCTTC.

The chain carries TRBV20-1 and TRBJ2-1, with D possibly being TRBD2 (6 bases). Trimming stripped 3 bases from V and 2 bases from J, with 11 bases between. The CDR3 runs to 14 residues. Looked up from germline, CDR1 is DFQATT and CDR2 is SNEGSKA (reference sequence). CDR3 bases: TGCAGTGCTAGGCGGGACTTAACCTACAATGAGCAGTTCTTC. Its translation: CSARRDLTYNEQFF.

The V gene is TRBV4-1, the J gene TRBJ2-7; D not resolved. V lost 0 bases to trimming and J lost 0 bases, with 6 bases between them. The CDR3 consists of 14 residues. Per the germline V gene, CDR1 is MGHRA and CDR2 is YSYEKL. CDR3 nucleotides: TGCGCCAGCAGCCAAGAAGCAGGCTCCTACGAGCAGTACTTC. Amino acid sequence: CASSQEAGSYEQYF.

This clonotype was seen many times. The J gene is TRBJ1-1, the V gene TRBV7-2; D call uncertain. This CDR3 has 13 amino acids. The ends were cut back, 7 bases at V and 2 bases at J, with 11 bases in the middle. Germline CDR1 SGHTA, CDR2 FQGNSA. This CDR3 reads CASTVKVNTEAFF. In DNA form, the CDR3 reads TGTGCCAGCACCGTGAAGGTTAACACTGAAGCTTTCTTT.

This clonotype was recorded once. V and J are TRBV12-3 or TRBV12-4 and TRBJ1-6; D is ambiguous. Trimming removed 7 bases at V and 5 bases at J, with 12 bases between. The CDR3 extends over 14 amino acids. CDR3 loop: CASTLGLHNSPLHF. Written as DNA, the CDR3 is TGTGCCAGCACTCTTGGGCTCCATAATTCACCCCTCCACTTT.

V gene TRBV28 combines with J gene TRBJ2-4; possibly TRBD1 or TRBD2 for D (5 bases each). The CDR3 consists of 14 residues. Deletions cut 5 bases from V and 3 bases from J, with 11 bases between. The germline CDR1 and CDR2 sequences are MDHEN and SYDVKM. The CDR3 DNA reads as TGTGCCAGCAGTCCCCGGGACCTCAAAAACATTCAGTACTTC. Its protein product is CASSPRDLKNIQYF.

Ten or more counts support this clonotype. V usage is TRBV7-9 and J usage is TRBJ1-2; no definite D call. The V gene's germline CDR1 is SEHNR and CDR2 FQNEAQ (reference sequence). Trimming left V 1 base short and J 4 bases short, with 10 bases between. This CDR3 region has 14 residues. This chain's CDR3 is CASSLVSGPYGYTF. The CDR3 nucleotides read TGTGCCAGCAGCTTAGTTTCCGGTCCCTATGGCTACACCTTC.

This clonotype has more than one count but fewer than ten. Here the CDR3 reads CSASIGGGGEPQHF. CDR3 nucleotide sequence: TGCAGTGCTAGTATCGGCGGGGGCGGGGAGCCCCAGCATTTT. The chain is built from TRBV20-1 and TRBJ1-5, with a possible D match to TRBD1 (6 bases). The CDR3 covers 14 residues. Per the germline V gene, CDR1 is DFQATT and CDR2 is SNEGSKA (reference sequence). The V end lost 3 bases, the J end lost 8 bases, and 17 bases lay between the germline ends.

The chain links TRBV10-3 to TRBJ2-3; perhaps TRBD2 as D (5 bases). From germline, CDR1 is ENHRY and CDR2 SYGVKD. V lost 0 bases to trimming and J lost 10 bases, with 20 bases between them. The CDR3 has 16 amino acids. The chain's CDR3 is CAISESKSGLLEAQYF. As DNA, the CDR3 is TGTGCCATCAGTGAGTCGAAATCCGGACTCCTTGAGGCGCAGTATTTT.

The V and J genes are TRBV7-2 and TRBJ2-5; no firm D call. The V gene's germline CDR1 is SGHTA and CDR2 FQGNSA. Trimming took off 0 bases at V and 2 bases at J, with 10 bases between the two ends. This CDR3 contains 15 residues. As DNA, the CDR3 is TGTGCCAGCAGCTTAGCGGCTACCCCACAAGAGACCCAGTACTTC. As protein: CASSLAATPQETQYF.

Many counts were recorded for this clonotype. This rearrangement joins TRBV7-9 to TRBJ2-2, with D perhaps TRBD2 (6 bases). Between the trimmed V and J ends, which lost 5 bases and 2 bases, there was a span of 12 bases. The CDR3 spans 15 residues. CDR1 SEHNR and CDR2 FQNEAQ come from the germline V gene (reference sequence). DNA for the CDR3: TGTGCCAGCAGCCCTAGCGACTTAAACACCGGGGAGCTGTTTTTT. Translation gives CASSPSDLNTGELFF.

The CDR3, as DNA: TGTGCCAGCAGGGAGGGTGAGCAGCTCAGCCAAGAGACCCAGTACTTC. It is translated as CASREGEQLSQETQYF. This chain connects TRBV6-1 to TRBJ2-5; tentative D call: TRBD2 (6 bases). CDR1 and CDR2 (germline): MNHNS, SASEGT. CDR3 length equals 16 residues. With 6 bases removed from V and 1 base from J, the gap between germline ends came to 18 bases.

The chain employs TRBV29-1 and TRBJ1-6; D gene uncertain. The germline V gene has CDR1 SQVTM and CDR2 ANQGSEA. The CDR3 length is 14 residues. V was pared by 3 bases and J by 7 bases, with 13 bases between. The CDR3 loop is CSVDPGRYNSPLHF. CDR3 bases: TGCAGCGTTGACCCCGGGAGATACAATTCACCCCTCCACTTT. Looking up the rest from reference TRBV29-1 and TRBJ1-6 gives the full variable domain: SAVISQKPSRDICQRGTSLTIQCQVDSQVTMMFWYRQQPGQSLTLIATANQGSEATYESGFVIDKFPISRPNLTFSTLTVSNMSPEDSSIYLCSVDPGRYNSPLHFGNGTRLTVT.

J is TRBJ2-6 and V is TRBV29-1; D ambiguous. The CDR3 has 16 amino acids. V was clipped by 8 bases and J by 1 base, with 18 bases between them. Germline CDR1 is SQVTM and CDR2 is ANQGSEA. CDR3 sequence reads: CSFARDVESGANVLTF. For the CDR3, the DNA is TGCAGCTTCGCCCGAGACGTCGAGTCTGGGGCCAACGTCCTGACTTTC.

This chain connects TRBV19 to TRBJ2-1; D is perhaps TRBD2 (5 bases). Germline V gives CDR1 LNHDA, CDR2 SQIVND (reference sequence). The CDR3 loop spans 12 amino acids. V lost 2 bases, J lost 9 bases, and 8 bases lay in between. CDR3 in DNA: TGTGCCAGTAGTATAACGGGGTTTGAGCAGTTCTTC. Protein product: CASSITGFEQFF.

This clonotype was detected a few times. The CDR3 loop reads CASSLSGYDQPQHF. The CDR3 DNA follows: TGTGCCAGCAGTTTAAGTGGTTATGATCAGCCCCAGCATTTT. This chain links TRBV28 with TRBJ1-5; D unresolved. V lost 2 bases and J 5 bases, leaving 10 bases between the germline ends. The length of the CDR3 is 14 residues. Germline CDR1 is MDHEN and CDR2 is SYDVKM. The entire variable domain, with the rest obtained from reference TRBV28 and TRBJ1-5, is as follows: DVKVTQSSRYLVKRTGEKVFLECVQDMDHENMFWYRQDPGLGLRLIYFSYDVKMKEKGDIPEGYSVSREKKERFSLILESASTNQTSMYLCASSLSGYDQPQHFGDGTRLSIL.

Many counts were recorded for this clonotype. The rearrangement uses TRBV7-2 and TRBJ2-5; a weak D match, TRBD2 (7 bases). This CDR3 spans 14 amino acids. V was clipped by 4 bases and J by 4 bases, with 13 bases between them. CDR1 is SGHTA and CDR2 is FQGNSA in the germline V gene. The CDR3 loop is CASSWGGRGETQYF. In DNA form, the CDR3 reads TGTGCCAGCAGCTGGGGGGGGCGCGGAGAGACCCAGTACTTC.

CDR3 coding DNA: TGTGCCAGCAGCCCTGGTCGTCGGCCAACTAATGAAAAACTGTTTTTT. Its translation is CASSPGRRPTNEKLFF. The J gene is TRBJ1-4, the V gene TRBV7-6; D unresolved. Trimming removed 5 bases at V and 0 bases at J, with 13 bases between. The CDR3 is 16 residues long. Per the germline V gene, CDR1 is SGHVS and CDR2 is FNYEAQ.

Concerning this clonotype itself: Since no conserved phenylalanine or tryptophan closes the CDR3, a read error is the likely cause. The genes are TRBV6-2 or TRBV6-3 and TRBJ1-1, with a weak D call TRBD1 (5 bases). This CDR3 has 17 amino acids. Germline loops: CDR1 MNHEY, CDR2 SVGEGT. Trimming left V 2 bases short and J 1 base short, with 17 bases between. DNA of the CDR3: TGTGCCAGCAGTTACGAAGTAGGAGGGGCTAAGAACACTGAAGCTTTCTAT. Translation: CASSYEVGGAKNTEAFY.

The CDR3 DNA reads as TGTGCCAGCAGTCCACATGGGGTACAGCATTTT. Translated, it gives CASSPHGVQHF. The chain links TRBV28 to TRBJ1-5; D gene ambiguous. This CDR3 is 11 amino acids long. Germline CDR1 and CDR2: MDHEN and SYDVKM. V lost 5 bases, J lost 13 bases, and 12 bases lay in between.